The source of this TCR beta chain is a study of cytomegalovirus exposure and HLA in healthy donors. About the study: The 110 or so validation repertoires used the same platform as the 650 to 800 first-cohort repertoires, a later analysis reported.

Libraries were prepared by immunoSEQ multiplex PCR; TCRdb keeps only in-frame clonotypes and omits some of them. The table includes fewer than 250,000 clones, 80% to 90% detected once. Findings of the study overall: There were about 160 TCR beta chains listed as cytomegalovirus-associated. The finding came from a later analysis; first-cohort TCR clusters tended to co-occur in the roughly 120 validation repertoires.

The CDR3 loop spans 14 amino acids. The V end was cut by 2 bases, the J end by 4 bases, with 11 bases between. The V gene's germline CDR1 is MDHEN and CDR2 SYDVKM. The donors were part of the roughly 110-subject validation cohort, which stood apart from the approximately 670-subject first cohort. Regarding this clone: Its antigen remains unidentified.

The sequenced sample consisted of PBMCs. The chain has TRBV28 and TRBJ1-2; D is possibly TRBD1 (5 bases). The TCR was taken from a man in his late teens or twenties in good health and CMV-seronegative. CDR3 loop: CASSLSLGVYGYTF. In DNA form, the CDR3 reads TGTGCCAGCAGTTTAAGCTTAGGGGTCTATGGCTACACCTTC.